The rows below give T cell receptor beta chains drawn from one sample of a study of tumor and adjacent non-tumor tissue in lung cancer. TCRdb processed the multiplex PCR reads anew with MiXCR; each CDR3 protein has one entry. The sample includes some 80,000 distinct CDR3 sequences, approximately 77% seen only once; the top ten take around 9.5%. The sequenced sample was lung tumor tissue. These receptor sequences come from a woman in her 40s with non-small cell lung cancer. CDR3s include the opening cysteine and the closing phenylalanine or tryptophan. Each record gives: D gene, J gene, clone size, V gene, CDR3 protein, CDR3 DNA. A D gene is named only where the DNA matches it firmly. Rows give clone size only sometimes, using once, few, many, or a class for an expanded clone.

>-|TRBJ2-7|-|TRBV29-1
CSVVGRGGIDEQYF
TGCAGTGTTGTAGGTAGAGGGGGTATAGACGAGCAGTACTTC
>-|TRBJ2-5|medium-sized|TRBV6-1
CASRKGVGGEETQYF
TGTGCCAGCAGGAAGGGGGTAGGGGGGGAAGAGACCCAGTACTTC
>-|TRBJ2-3|once|TRBV11-2
CASSRTGTESTQYF
TGTGCTAGCAGCCGCACAGGCACGGAGAGTACGCAGTATTTT
>-|TRBJ2-7|-|TRBV28
CESRAQSLPEQYF
TGTGAAAGCAGAGCCCAATCCCTCCCCGAGCAGTACTTC
>-|TRBJ1-4|-|TRBV27
CASSRTNEKLFF
TGTGCCAGCAGTAGAACTAATGAAAAACTGTTTTTT
>TRBD2|TRBJ2-7|once|TRBV4-2
CVSSQTTSWRAYEQYF
TGTGTCAGCAGCCAGACGACTAGCTGGAGGGCCTACGAGCAGTACTTC
>-|TRBJ1-2|many|TRBV25-1
CASSVENWSGYTF
TGTGCCAGCAGTGTCGAAAACTGGAGTGGCTACACCTTC
>-|TRBJ2-3|-|TRBV5-1
CASSPFSSSVGRDTQYF
TGCGCCAGCAGCCCCTTCAGCTCGAGCGTGGGACGAGATACGCAGTATTTT
>-|TRBJ2-2|once|TRBV29-1
CSARDGGNWELFF
TGCAGCGCACGAGACGGGGGCAACTGGGAGCTGTTTTTT
>-|TRBJ1-2|-|TRBV6-1
CASSVSSGTGVRYTF
TGTGCCAGCAGTGTTTCCTCGGGAACAGGCGTCCGATACACCTTC
>TRBD2|TRBJ2-5|few|TRBV5-1
CASSLPSGKGETQYF
TGCGCCAGCAGCTTGCCTAGCGGGAAGGGAGAGACCCAGTACTTC
>-|TRBJ1-2|-|TRBV7-9
CASSGGEVGVNYGYTF
TGTGCCAGCAGTGGGGGTGAAGTCGGAGTGAACTATGGCTACACCTTC
>-|TRBJ1-5|-|TRBV12-3/TRBV12-4
CVSSPDTISSQPQHF
TGTGTCAGCAGCCCGGACACGATTAGCAGTCAGCCCCAGCATTTT
>TRBD2|TRBJ2-1|-|TRBV20-1
CSAPSGTRSQPAHNEQFF
TGCAGTGCCCCGTCCGGGACTAGGTCCCAACCCGCGCATAATGAGCAGTTCTTC
>TRBD2|TRBJ2-7|once|TRBV11-1
CASSIGTSGLFYEQFF
TGCGCCAGCAGCATCGGGACTAGCGGGTTATTCTACGAGCAGTTTTTC
>-|TRBJ2-1|-|TRBV11-2
CASSSSCLELEFF
TGTGCCAGCAGCTCATCCTGTCTTGAGCTAGAGTTCTTC
>-|TRBJ2-7|-|TRBV11-2
CASRTNYEQYF
TGTGCCAGCAGAACAAACTACGAGCAGTACTTT
>-|TRBJ1-4|-|TRBV6-5
CASNYGGGANEKLFF
TGTGCCAGCAATTACGGGGGGGGAGCAAATGAAAAACTGTTTTTT
>-|TRBJ2-3|-|TRBV11-3
CASSLGAIAEVYIDTHYF
TGTGCCAGCAGCCTAGGAGCGATAGCGGAGGTCTACATAGATACGCACTATTTT
>TRBD2|TRBJ2-2|few|TRBV28
CARSSTSVSTGELFF
TGTGCCAGGAGTTCGACTAGCGTTTCGACCGGGGAGCTGTTTTTT
>-|TRBJ2-2|few|TRBV14
CASRVGGNTGELFF
TGTGCCAGCAGGGTGGGAGGGAACACCGGGGAGCTGTTTTTT
>-|TRBJ1-4|-|TRBV6-6
CGSSYKGQGGTNEKLFF
TGTGGCAGTAGTTACAAGGGGCAGGGCGGAACTAATGAAAAACTGTTTTTT
>TRBD1|TRBJ2-2|-|TRBV28
CASMGAGGSTGELFF
TGTGCCAGCATGGGGGCAGGGGGAAGTACCGGGGAGCTGTTTTTT
>-|TRBJ1-1|-|TRBV6-1
CASSNDTDTEAFF
TGTGCCAGCAGTAATGACACTGACACTGAAGCTTTCTTC
>TRBD1|TRBJ2-1|many|TRBV14
CASSHLGTGNEQFF
TGTGCCAGCAGCCACCTAGGGACAGGCAATGAGCAGTTCTTC
>-|TRBJ1-5|-|TRBV4-1
CASGQGPRNQPQHF
TGCGCCAGTGGCCAAGGACCGCGCAATCAGCCCCAGCATTTT
>TRBD1|TRBJ1-2|-|TRBV2
CASSIMDRGGYTF
TGTGCCAGCAGTATTATGGACAGGGGTGGCTACACCTTC
>-|TRBJ1-1|-|TRBV6-5
CASSTLGRDNEAFF
TGTGCCAGCAGCACCCTGGGGCGGGACAATGAAGCTTTCTTT
>-|TRBJ2-7|-|TRBV6-6
CACSYPTEVCEQYF
TGTGCCTGCAGTTACCCGACAGAGGTCTGCGAGCAGTACTTC
>TRBD2|TRBJ2-7|-|TRBV28
CASSSREGRDYEQYF
TGTGCCAGCAGTTCGCGGGAGGGCAGGGACTACGAGCAGTACTTC
>-|TRBJ1-1|-|TRBV6-1
CATSEGSWQDEAFF
TGTGCCACCAGTGAAGGATCCTGGCAAGATGAGGCTTTCTTT
>-|TRBJ1-3|few|TRBV7-9
CASSPPGHGFSGNTIYF
TGTGCCAGCAGCCCCCCAGGACATGGTTTCTCTGGAAACACCATATATTTT
>TRBD1|TRBJ2-2|-|TRBV5-1
CPSSLWSGGAGELFF
TGCCCCAGCAGTTTGTGGTCAGGGGGTGCCGGGGAGCTGTTTTTT
>TRBD1|TRBJ1-5|-|TRBV6-1
CASSEVDRENQPKHF
TGTGCCAGCAGTGAAGTGGACAGGGAGAATCAGCCCAAGCATTTT
>TRBD2|TRBJ2-1|-|TRBV11-2
CASSLGPLAMRNEQFF
TGTGCCAGCAGCTTAGGACCACTAGCGATGCGCAATGAGCAGTTCTTC
>-|TRBJ2-7|-|TRBV29-1
CIVGSRNHEQHF
TGCATCGTTGGAAGTAGGAACCACGAGCAGCACTTC
>-|TRBJ1-1|-|TRBV12-3/TRBV12-4
CNSSLGGEAFF
TGTAACAGCAGTCTAGGCGGTGAAGCTTTCTTT
>TRBD2|TRBJ2-7|-|TRBV6-5
CASSYSSGGAYEEYF
TGTGCCAGCAGTTACTCGAGCGGGGGGGCCTACGAGGAGTACTTC
>-|TRBJ2-7|-|TRBV11-2
CASSIFSDSYEQYF
TGTGCCAGCAGCATATTCTCAGACTCCTACGAGCAGTACTTC
>TRBD2|TRBJ2-1|-|TRBV6-2/TRBV6-3
CASDRAGAGYNKQFF
TGTGCCAGCGATCGAGCGGGAGCAGGCTACAATAAGCAGTTCTTC
>TRBD1|TRBJ1-4|-|TRBV4-2
CASSLGTGDNEKLSF
TGTGCCAGCAGCCTAGGCACAGGGGATAATGAAAAACTGTCTTTT
>-|TRBJ2-1|once|TRBV5-6
CATSFGGDSYNEKFF
TGTGCCACTAGCTTCGGCGGAGACTCCTACAATGAGAAGTTCTTC
>-|TRBJ2-7|many|TRBV13
CASSPGRPSYEQYF
TGTGCCAGCAGCCCCGGGCGGCCATCCTACGAGCAGTACTTC
>-|TRBJ1-5|-|TRBV10-2
CASSVGSNQPQHF
TGCGCCAGCAGTGTCGGGAGCAATCAGCCCCAGCATTTT
>TRBD1|TRBJ1-1|-|TRBV6-5
CTSTLGRTGGTEAFF
TGTACCAGCACCCTGGGTCGGACAGGGGGAACTGAAGCTTTCTTT
>-|TRBJ2-5|once|TRBV10-2
CASSEGPVGTHYF
TGCGCTAGCAGTGAGGGGCCGGTGGGGACCCACTACTTC
>-|TRBJ1-5|-|TRBV6-1
CASNVSTDGNKPQHF
TGTGCCAGTAATGTTTCGACAGACGGCAATAAGCCCCAGCATTTT
>-|TRBJ2-7|-|TRBV5-1
CASSWTTGCSYEQYF
TGCGCCAGCAGCTGGACGACGGGTTGCTCCTACGAGCAGTACTTC
>-|TRBJ1-6|once|TRBV7-3
CASSSGRYNPPLHF
TGTGCCAGCAGCTCCGGGAGATACAATCCACCCCTCCACTTT
>-|TRBJ1-2|-|TRBV5-8
CASSMGRSIGYTF
TGTGCCAGCAGCATGGGCAGGTCGATTGGCTACACCTTC
>TRBD2|TRBJ2-3|-|TRBV11-2
CTSTRTAGGLGSADTQYF
TGTACCAGCACCCGGACGGCGGGGGGGCTCGGTAGCGCAGATACGCAGTATTTT
>TRBD2|TRBJ2-3|-|TRBV12-3/TRBV12-4
CANSFELAEAGTQYF
TGTGCCAACAGTTTTGAACTAGCGGAGGCGGGTACGCAGTATTTT
>-|TRBJ1-2|many|TRBV5-4
CASSPGRMGYGYTF
TGTGCCAGCAGCCCGGGCCGAATGGGCTATGGCTACACCTTC
>-|TRBJ2-1|-|TRBV7-9
CASSQSVYNEQFF
TGTGCCAGCAGTCAGTCGGTCTACAATGAGCAGTTCTTC
>-|TRBJ2-1|many|TRBV5-4
CASSLGGGGLYNEQFF
TGTGCCAGCAGCCTGGGGGGGGGCGGACTTTACAATGAGCAGTTCTTC
>-|TRBJ1-5|once|TRBV4-1
CANSQGPRNQPQHF
TGTGCCAACAGCCAAGGACCGCGCAATCAGCCCCAGCATTTT
>-|TRBJ2-1|-|TRBV6-2/TRBV6-3
CASSSRLTGNPNEQFF
TGTGCCAGCAGTAGCAGACTAACGGGAAATCCCAATGAGCAGTTCTTC
>-|TRBJ2-3|-|TRBV7-9
CASSFARANGPDTQYF
TGTGCCAGCAGCTTTGCCCGGGCCAATGGCCCAGATACGCAGTATTTT
>TRBD1|TRBJ2-5|-|TRBV4-1
CASSQIRGTDHQETQYF
TGCGCCAGCAGCCAAATTCGAGGGACAGACCATCAAGAGACCCAGTACTTC